The 10 T cell receptor beta chains below all came from one sample that was sequenced in a study of response to subunit inactivated influenza vaccine. TCRdb re-called the RT-PCR reads with MiXCR, one entry per CDR3 protein. The table lists around 540,000 distinct CDR3 sequences, 12% of them singletons. This specimen consisted of PBMCs from blood, obtained on the day of vaccination. These receptors were collected from a man aged 45-60 years who received an inactivated influenza vaccine.

This clonotype was seen just once. The rearrangement links TRBV7-9 to TRBJ2-5, with D possibly being TRBD2 (5 bases). Germline CDR1 SEHNR, CDR2 FQNEAQ (reference sequence). Trimming took off 3 bases at V and 5 bases at J, with 16 bases between the two ends. CDR3 length equals 15 residues. Written as DNA, the CDR3 is TGTGCCAGCAGCTTGCCAGGCGGGCCCAGTGAGACCCAGTACTTC. This gives the protein CASSLPGGPSETQYF.

This clonotype has just a few counts. The rearrangement joins TRBV6-1 to TRBJ1-4; TRBD1 might be the D (5 bases). Trimming stripped 6 bases from V and 0 bases from J, with 17 bases between. This CDR3 comprises 17 residues. Germline assignment: CDR1 MNHNS and CDR2 SASEGT. The CDR3 spells CASSEARWGATNEKLFF. For the CDR3, the DNA is TGTGCCAGCAGCGAGGCGCGATGGGGGGCAACTAATGAAAAACTGTTTTTT.

This clonotype was detected a few times. The chain recombines TRBV6-5 with TRBJ2-7; perhaps TRBD2 as D (5 bases). The CDR3 spans 17 residues. V was trimmed by 0 bases and J by 4 bases, leaving 19 bases between them. In germline, CDR1 is MNHEY, CDR2 SVGAGI. Here the CDR3 reads CASSYSRPQAGTYEQYF. The DNA for the CDR3 is TGTGCCAGCAGTTACTCGAGGCCCCAGGCGGGCACTTACGAGCAGTACTTC.

This clonotype showed up many times. The genes are TRBV4-3 and TRBJ1-3; the D gene is possibly TRBD1 (5 bases). V was pared by 0 bases and J by 1 base, with 19 bases between. CDR1 is LGHNA and CDR2 is YSLEER in the germline V gene. CDR3 length: 19 residues. CDR3 DNA sequence: TGCGCCAGCAGCCAAGACCCGGGACTCGGTATTGGTTCTGGAAACACCATATATTTT. Its protein product is CASSQDPGLGIGSGNTIYF.

This clonotype was picked up a small number of times. The V call is TRBV20-1, the J call TRBJ2-1; 7 bases agree with TRBD2. CDR1 and CDR2 from the germline V gene are DFQATT and SNEGSKA (reference sequence). The CDR3 loop spans 14 amino acids. V was pared by 6 bases and J by 0 bases, with 5 bases of the junction left unmatched. In DNA form, the CDR3 reads TGCAGTGCAACCCGGGACTACTCCTACAATGAGCAGTTCTTC. Protein sequence: CSATRDYSYNEQFF.

CDR3 bases: TGTGCCAGCAGTCGAGCCGGGACAGGGATTACGCAGTATTTT. Translating gives CASSRAGTGITQYF. This sequence joins TRBV12-3 or TRBV12-4 and TRBJ2-3; 9 bases match TRBD1. Trimming cost V 5 bases and J 8 bases; bases outside gene matches: 8. This CDR3 comprises 14 residues.

This clonotype was seen ten or more times. V gene TRBV6-2 or TRBV6-3 combines with J gene TRBJ1-2; D is possibly TRBD1 (6 bases). This CDR3 has 14 residues. Trimming stripped 7 bases from V and 3 bases from J, with 15 bases between. The V gene's germline CDR1 is MNHEY and CDR2 SVGEGT. CDR3 amino acids: CASINRRTDYGYTF. DNA of the CDR3: TGTGCCAGCATAAATCGGAGGACAGACTATGGCTACACCTTC.

This clonotype was detected only a few times. The rearrangement joins TRBV5-6 to TRBJ1-1; D call uncertain. Deletions cut 4 bases from V and 3 bases from J, with 13 bases between. Germline V CDR1 and CDR2: SGHDT, YYEEEE. This CDR3 spans 14 amino acids. Here the CDR3 reads CASSLVGKDTEAFF. The CDR3 DNA follows: TGTGCCAGCAGCCTGGTGGGCAAAGACACTGAAGCTTTCTTT.

This clonotype was observed a few times. The chain combines TRBV20-1 with TRBJ2-7, with unresolved D. Germline CDR1 and CDR2: DFQATT and SNEGSKA (reference sequence). The V gene lost 6 bases and the J gene lost 4 bases, with 13 bases spanning the gap. The CDR3 is 12 amino acids. The CDR3 is CSAATQIYEQYF. CDR3 DNA sequence: TGCAGTGCGGCTACGCAGATATACGAGCAGTACTTC.

The chain uses TRBV10-3 and TRBJ2-7; 8 nucleotides line up with TRBD2. CDR3 length: 14 residues. Per the germline V gene, CDR1 is ENHRY and CDR2 is SYGVKD. V lost 4 bases and J lost 7; bases outside the gene matches: 9. The CDR3 sequence is CAISGSGAIGEQYF. As DNA, the CDR3 is TGTGCCATCAGTGGTAGCGGGGCTATTGGGGAGCAGTACTTC.